A single TCR beta chain is shown here with its context. No antigen is known for it. It has no much larger one-base neighbor in the sample; base qualities were not kept. This sample stems from a study of blood T cell repertoires in COVID-19 (dated by TCRdb to the early 2020s). For the wider study: The collaborator samples originated in the United States, Italy and Spain and spanned the acute and convalescent phases of COVID-19. The prospective study material was composed of cDNA or gDNA derived from T cells, B-cell-depleted T cells, or PBMCs. The repertoires were released in a freely available public database intended as a resource for research on the immune response to SARS-CoV-2. HLA class I and class II types, where available, came from metadata supplied by the sample provider rather than from assay-based typing. A de-identified subject ID, COVID-19 status, age in years and sex were almost always included in the sample metadata. Subjects who had been exposed to COVID-19, were actively infected with it, or had recovered from it provided the deeply sampled blood TCRbeta repertoires that made up the dataset. Samples came from the ongoing ImmuneRACE study (first 160 participants) plus 1,254 subjects from 6 global collaborators. Points the paper makes about the study in general: The quantity of clinical and demographic metadata differed by source and by participant and was supplied without curation.

Taken from cysteine to phenylalanine, the CDR3 has 13 residues. The only DNA kept is the CDR3, 39 bases in frame from the first base. CDR1 and CDR2 are drawn from the germline V gene: SNHLY, FYNNEI. The germline V end is reduced by 5 bases and the J end by 3 bases; junction bases left unmatched: 3. TCRbeta CDR3 regions were amplified from genomic DNA using the immunoSEQ Assay, a bias-controlled multiplex PCR. The authors' analysis ran thus. The number of nucleated cells in each sample was estimated from the amplification of reference gene primers within the assay. To quantify the absolute abundance of each unique TCRbeta CDR3 rearrangement, sequence reads were collapsed and filtered. Productive Simpson clonality was computed per sample as the square root of Simpson's diversity index over productive rearrangements. In TCRdb, the immuneACCESS table is reduced to in-frame sequences with V and J assigned. These tables do not hold every clone; where another copy was compared, an unresolved V gene accounts for under half, and the others remain unexplained. The V and J calls and clone size are taken from that table; D and trimming were inferred from the DNA. The sample has 15,000 to 20,000 clones on record, 85% to 95% of them singletons. The ten largest make up 5% to 7% of the sample.

Whole blood was collected in K2EDTA tubes by collaborating institutions according to the institutions' own protocols. For TCRbeta analysis, collaborator samples were shipped as frozen whole blood, as isolated PBMCs, or as DNA extracted from either sample type. The sequenced sample was peripheral blood. This chain joins TRBV2 to TRBJ2-5, with TRBD2 identical over 7 junction bases. The clonotype originates from a human donor in a cohort sampled during active COVID-19. The CDR3 in this case is CASSRLAEETQYF. The DNA sequence is as follows: TGTGCCAGCAGTCGACTAGCTGAAGAGACCCAGTACTTC.